This TCR beta chain is drawn from a study of T cell responses to AZD1222 COVID-19 vaccine (dated by TCRdb to the early 2020s). Concerning the study at large: AZD1222 recipients given second doses at about 4 weeks or at about 12 weeks were pooled, since spike-specific TCR depth and breadth were not found to differ between the two schedules. Trial participants were enrolled into age subgroups of 18-55, 56-69 and 70-plus years, which contained roughly 140, 27 and 60 TCR-sequenced participants, respectively. A total of roughly 240 trial participants underwent TCR sequencing, of whom some 210 received two doses of AZD1222 and about 26 received two doses of the MenACWY control vaccine. Summary of the overall study and its limitations: Conclusions about previously exposed vaccinees are limited because only a handful of AZD1222 recipients were SARS-CoV-2 seropositive at baseline. In the small 56-69-year group, the increase in depth fell short of significance, most likely because of low power. CD4 TCRs associated with the vaccine covered the entire spike protein, and the dominant responses were in regions 160-218 and 743-854. Reportedly, almost half of the unique spike-specific TCRs recognized epitopes lying outside the regions that are mutated in the B.1.351 and B.1.1.7 variants. Because no day 14 peak-response samples were available, the repertoires could be characterized only after the peak T cell response. A significant rise in spike-specific TCR breadth and depth was observed after two AZD1222 doses relative to day 0 and relative to MenACWY recipients. Participants were mostly white British and included more females than males, and it was suggested by the authors that clonal diversity may have been underestimated.

This clone has only a few counts. It has no known antigen specificity. Per-base quality was not reported, and no clone a single base away is much larger than it. The time point label corresponds to: baseline before first vaccination. Vaccinee samples came from UK trials COV001 and COV002, including a single-blind randomized controlled phase 2/3 trial of AZD1222 (ChAdOx1 nCoV-19) in healthy adults. Trial participant PBMC samples were collected at day 0 and day 28 after the second dose for TCRbeta chain sequencing. CDR1 MNHEY and CDR2 SVGEGT are derived from the germline V gene. V loses 5 bases of germline sequence and J loses 5 bases, and the interval between the two ends is 18 bases. CDR3 length: 16 amino acids, cysteine to phenylalanine. Just the 48-base CDR3 DNA is kept, in frame starting at base 1. The CDR3 regions of human TCRbeta chains were analyzed by immunosequencing. As for how the authors treated the data: TCRs in the repertoires were compared against a reference library of SARS-CoV-2-specific TCRs that had been generated with the MIRA antigen-specificity platform. Breadth was defined as the fraction of unique TCRs that were SARS-CoV-2-associated, and depth was defined as the fraction of total T cells that were SARS-CoV-2-associated. Using the MIRA data, each spike-specific TCR was mapped to the spike region that the TCR reacts to and placed in a CD4 or CD8 class. Log10-transformed breadth and depth values were compared by one-way ANOVA with Sidak's multiple comparisons tests. Sourced from immuneACCESS, this table was stored by TCRdb with only in-frame sequences that have V and J called. A share of the clones is absent; for the studies checked, an unresolved V gene accounts for under half, and the remainder has no known explanation. The D gene and trimming were derived from the DNA, and the V and J assignments and clone size from that table. This sample has fewer than 130,000 clones in its table, and about four fifths of those were observed once. Approximately 5% of the sample rests with the top ten.

Here the sequenced sample was peripheral blood, taken on day 0 of AZD1222 vaccination. The V gene is TRBV6-2 or TRBV6-3 and the J gene is TRBJ2-2, and possibly TRBD2, on 6 matching bases. The sequence came from an adult in good health. The DNA sequence is given as TGTGCCAGCAGTCCCCAACTAGCCGCCGGTACCGGGGAGCTGTTTTTT. Its protein is CASSPQLAAGTGELFF.